This T cell receptor beta chain originates from a study of control samples from healthy donors and cancer patients. CDR1 and CDR2 from the germline V gene are MNHNS and SASEGT. The CDR3 contains 13 residues. This clone was counted once. A read error may account for a junction end that differs from germline. Assay: immunoSEQ multiplex PCR; the TCRdb copy retains only in-frame clones and omits some. The repertoire has 170,000 or so clones, about nine tenths of them found once; the top ten carry 2%. Sequenced material: blood. This clonotype originated in a woman aged 40-49 years in good health. The gene calls are TRBV6-1 and TRBJ1-2; no clear D. The CDR3 sequence is CASSEGPSQGYTF. The DNA for the CDR3 is TGTGCCAGCAGCGAAGGACCTTCTCAAGGCTACACCTTC.